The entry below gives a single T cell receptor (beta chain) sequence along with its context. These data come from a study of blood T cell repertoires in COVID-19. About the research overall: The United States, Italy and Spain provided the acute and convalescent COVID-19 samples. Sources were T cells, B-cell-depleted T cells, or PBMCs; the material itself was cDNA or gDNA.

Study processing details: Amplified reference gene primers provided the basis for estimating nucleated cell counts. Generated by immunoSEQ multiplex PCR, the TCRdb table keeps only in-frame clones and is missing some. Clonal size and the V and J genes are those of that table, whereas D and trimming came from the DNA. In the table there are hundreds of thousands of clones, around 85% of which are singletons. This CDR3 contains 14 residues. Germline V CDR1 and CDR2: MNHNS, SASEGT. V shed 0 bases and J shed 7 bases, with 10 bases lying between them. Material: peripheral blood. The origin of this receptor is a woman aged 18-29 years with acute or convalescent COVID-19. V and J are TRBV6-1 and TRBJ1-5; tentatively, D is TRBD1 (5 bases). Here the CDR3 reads CASSEAIRGQPQHF. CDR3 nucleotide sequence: TGTGCCAGCAGTGAAGCTATTAGGGGACAGCCCCAGCATTTT.